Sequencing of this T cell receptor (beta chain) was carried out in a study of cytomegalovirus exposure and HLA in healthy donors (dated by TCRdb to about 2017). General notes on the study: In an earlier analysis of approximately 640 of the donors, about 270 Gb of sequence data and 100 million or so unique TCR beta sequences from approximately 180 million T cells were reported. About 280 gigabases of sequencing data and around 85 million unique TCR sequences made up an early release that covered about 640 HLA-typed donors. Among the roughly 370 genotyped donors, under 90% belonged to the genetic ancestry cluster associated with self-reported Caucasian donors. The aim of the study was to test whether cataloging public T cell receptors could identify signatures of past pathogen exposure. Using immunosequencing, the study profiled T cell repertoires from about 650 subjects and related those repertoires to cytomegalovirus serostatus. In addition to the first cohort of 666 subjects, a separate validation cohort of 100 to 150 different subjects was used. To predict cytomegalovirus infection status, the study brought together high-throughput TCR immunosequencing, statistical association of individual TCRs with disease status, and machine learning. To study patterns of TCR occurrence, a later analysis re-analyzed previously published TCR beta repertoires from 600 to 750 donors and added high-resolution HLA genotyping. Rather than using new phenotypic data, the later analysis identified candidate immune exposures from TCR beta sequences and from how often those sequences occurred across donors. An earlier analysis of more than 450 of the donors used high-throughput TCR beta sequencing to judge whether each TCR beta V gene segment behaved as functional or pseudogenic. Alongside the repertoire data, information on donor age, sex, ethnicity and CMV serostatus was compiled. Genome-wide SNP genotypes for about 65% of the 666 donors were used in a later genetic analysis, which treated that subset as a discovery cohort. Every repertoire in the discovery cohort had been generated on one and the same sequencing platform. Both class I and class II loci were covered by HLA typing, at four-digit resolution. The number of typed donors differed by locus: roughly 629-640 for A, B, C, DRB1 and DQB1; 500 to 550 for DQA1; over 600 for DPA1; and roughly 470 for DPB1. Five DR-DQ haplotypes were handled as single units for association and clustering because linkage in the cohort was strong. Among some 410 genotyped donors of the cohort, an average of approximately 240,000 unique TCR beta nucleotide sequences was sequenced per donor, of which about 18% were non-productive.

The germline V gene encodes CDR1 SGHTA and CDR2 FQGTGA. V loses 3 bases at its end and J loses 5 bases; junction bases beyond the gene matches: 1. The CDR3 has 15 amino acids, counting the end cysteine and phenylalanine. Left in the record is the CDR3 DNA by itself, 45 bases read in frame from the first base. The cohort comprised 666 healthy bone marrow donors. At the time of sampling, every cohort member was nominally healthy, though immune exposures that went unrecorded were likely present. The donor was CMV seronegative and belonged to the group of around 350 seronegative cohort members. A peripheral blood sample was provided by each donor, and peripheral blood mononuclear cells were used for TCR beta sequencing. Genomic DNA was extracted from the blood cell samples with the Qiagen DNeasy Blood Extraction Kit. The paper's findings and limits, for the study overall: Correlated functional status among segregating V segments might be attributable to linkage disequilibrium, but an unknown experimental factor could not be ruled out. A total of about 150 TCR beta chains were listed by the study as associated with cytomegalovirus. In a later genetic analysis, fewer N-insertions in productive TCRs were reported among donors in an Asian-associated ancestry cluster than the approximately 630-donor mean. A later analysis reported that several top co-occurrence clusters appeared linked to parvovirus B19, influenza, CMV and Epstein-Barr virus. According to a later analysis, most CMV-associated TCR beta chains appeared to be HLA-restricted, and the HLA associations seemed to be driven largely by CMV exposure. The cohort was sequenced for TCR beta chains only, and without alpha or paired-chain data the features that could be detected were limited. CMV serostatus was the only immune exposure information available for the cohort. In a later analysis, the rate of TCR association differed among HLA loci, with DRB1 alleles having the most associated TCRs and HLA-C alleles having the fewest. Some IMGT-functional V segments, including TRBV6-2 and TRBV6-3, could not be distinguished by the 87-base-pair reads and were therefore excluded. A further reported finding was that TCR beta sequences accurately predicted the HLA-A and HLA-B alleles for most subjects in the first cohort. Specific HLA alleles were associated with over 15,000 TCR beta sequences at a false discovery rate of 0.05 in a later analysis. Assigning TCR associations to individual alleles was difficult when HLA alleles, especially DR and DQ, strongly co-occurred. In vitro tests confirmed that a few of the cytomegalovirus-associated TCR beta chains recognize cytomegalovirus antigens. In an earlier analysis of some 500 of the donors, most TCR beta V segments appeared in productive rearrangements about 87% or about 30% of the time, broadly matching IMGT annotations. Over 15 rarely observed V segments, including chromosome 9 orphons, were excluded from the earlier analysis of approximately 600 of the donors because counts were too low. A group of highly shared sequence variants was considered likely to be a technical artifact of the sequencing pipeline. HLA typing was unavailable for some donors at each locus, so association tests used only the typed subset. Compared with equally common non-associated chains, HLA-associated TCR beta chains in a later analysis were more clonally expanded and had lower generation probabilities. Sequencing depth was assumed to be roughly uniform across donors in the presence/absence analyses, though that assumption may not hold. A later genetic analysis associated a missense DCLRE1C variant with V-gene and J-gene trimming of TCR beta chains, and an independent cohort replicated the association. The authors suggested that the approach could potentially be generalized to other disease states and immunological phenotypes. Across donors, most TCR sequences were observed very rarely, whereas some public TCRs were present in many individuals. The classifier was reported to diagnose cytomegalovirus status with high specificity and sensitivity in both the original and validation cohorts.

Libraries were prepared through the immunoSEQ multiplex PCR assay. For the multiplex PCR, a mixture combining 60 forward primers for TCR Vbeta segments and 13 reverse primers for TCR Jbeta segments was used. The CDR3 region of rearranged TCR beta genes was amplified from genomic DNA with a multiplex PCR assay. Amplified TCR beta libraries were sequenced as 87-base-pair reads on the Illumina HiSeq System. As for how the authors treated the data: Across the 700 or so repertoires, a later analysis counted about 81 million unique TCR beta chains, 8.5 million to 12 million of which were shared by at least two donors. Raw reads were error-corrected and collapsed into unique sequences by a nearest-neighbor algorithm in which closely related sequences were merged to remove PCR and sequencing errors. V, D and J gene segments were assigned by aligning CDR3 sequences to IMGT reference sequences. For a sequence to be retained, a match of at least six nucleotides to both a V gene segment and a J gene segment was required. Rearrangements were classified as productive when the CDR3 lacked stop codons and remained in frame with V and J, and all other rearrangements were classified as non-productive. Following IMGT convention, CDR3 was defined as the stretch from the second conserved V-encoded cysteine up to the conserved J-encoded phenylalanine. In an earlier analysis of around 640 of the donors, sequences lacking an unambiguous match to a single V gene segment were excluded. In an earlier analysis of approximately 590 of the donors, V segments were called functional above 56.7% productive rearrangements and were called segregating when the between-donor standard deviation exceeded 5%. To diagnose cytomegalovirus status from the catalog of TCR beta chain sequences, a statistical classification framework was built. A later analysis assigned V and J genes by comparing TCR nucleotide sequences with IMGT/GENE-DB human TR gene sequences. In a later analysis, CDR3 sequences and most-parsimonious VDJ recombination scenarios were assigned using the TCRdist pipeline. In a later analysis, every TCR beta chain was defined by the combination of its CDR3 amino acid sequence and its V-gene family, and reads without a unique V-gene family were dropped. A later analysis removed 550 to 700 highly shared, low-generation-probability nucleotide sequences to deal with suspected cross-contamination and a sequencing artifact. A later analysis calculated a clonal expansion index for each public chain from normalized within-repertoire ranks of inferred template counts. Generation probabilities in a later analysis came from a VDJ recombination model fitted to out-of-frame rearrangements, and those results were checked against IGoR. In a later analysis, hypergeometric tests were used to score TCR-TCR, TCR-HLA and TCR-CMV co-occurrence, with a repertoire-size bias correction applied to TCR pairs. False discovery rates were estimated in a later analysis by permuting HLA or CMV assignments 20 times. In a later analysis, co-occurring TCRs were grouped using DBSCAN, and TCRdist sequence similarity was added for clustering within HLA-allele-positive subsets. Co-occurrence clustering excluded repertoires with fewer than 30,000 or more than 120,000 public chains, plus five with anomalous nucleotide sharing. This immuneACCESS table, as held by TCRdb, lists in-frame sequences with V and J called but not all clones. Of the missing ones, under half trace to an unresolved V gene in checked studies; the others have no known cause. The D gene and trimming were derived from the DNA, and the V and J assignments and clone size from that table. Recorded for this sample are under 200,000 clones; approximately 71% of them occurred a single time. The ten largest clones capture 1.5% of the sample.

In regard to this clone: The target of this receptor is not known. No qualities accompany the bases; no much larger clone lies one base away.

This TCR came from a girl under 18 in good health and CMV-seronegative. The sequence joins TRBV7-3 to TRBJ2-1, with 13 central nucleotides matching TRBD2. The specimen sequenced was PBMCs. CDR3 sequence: CASSLGLAGHNEQFF. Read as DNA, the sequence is TGTGCCAGCAGCTTGGGACTAGCGGGGCACAATGAGCAGTTCTTC.